This T cell receptor beta chain was captured by sequencing in a study of identical twins. This clonotype was recorded at least ten times. Its antigen is undetermined. TCRdb passed the 5' RACE reads through MiXCR, listing each CDR3 protein once. The table records under 250,000 distinct CDR3 sequences, under 10% of them present only once. General study findings and limits: Insertion counts were lower in abundant cord blood beta clonotypes, a trend that memory repertoires did not show.

This CDR3 is built from 17 residues. Germline V gene lookup returns CDR1 KGHDR and CDR2 SFDVKD. Trimming took off 3 bases at V and 7 bases at J, with 21 bases between the two ends. Only healthy Caucasians were enrolled as donors. This sample also belongs to another study, concerning yellow fever vaccine responses in identical twins.

The chain combines TRBV24-1 with TRBJ2-1, with D perhaps TRBD1 (7 bases). The sequenced sample consisted of memory (CD45RO+) T cells sorted from blood. This receptor was obtained from a woman under 30 in good health. DNA for the CDR3: TGTGCCACCAGTGATCCAAGCCAGGGGGGTAGAGAGAATGAGCAGTTCTTC. It translates to CATSDPSQGGRENEQFF.